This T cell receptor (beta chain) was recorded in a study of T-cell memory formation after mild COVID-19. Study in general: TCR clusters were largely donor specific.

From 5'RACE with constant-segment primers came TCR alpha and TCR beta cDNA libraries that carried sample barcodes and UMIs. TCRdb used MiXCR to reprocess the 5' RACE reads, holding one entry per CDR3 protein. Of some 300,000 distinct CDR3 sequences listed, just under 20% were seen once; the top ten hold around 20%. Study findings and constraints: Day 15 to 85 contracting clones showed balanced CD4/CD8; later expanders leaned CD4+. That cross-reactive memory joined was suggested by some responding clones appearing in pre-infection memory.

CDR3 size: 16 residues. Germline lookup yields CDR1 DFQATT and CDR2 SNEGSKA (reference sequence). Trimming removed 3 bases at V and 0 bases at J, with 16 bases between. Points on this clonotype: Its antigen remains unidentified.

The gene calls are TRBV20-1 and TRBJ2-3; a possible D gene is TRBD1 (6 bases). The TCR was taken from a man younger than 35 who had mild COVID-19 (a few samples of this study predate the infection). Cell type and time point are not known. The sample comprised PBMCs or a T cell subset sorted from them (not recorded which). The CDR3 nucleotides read TGCAGTGCTAGTTGGACAGCCGGATTCAGCACAGATACGCAGTATTTT. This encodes CSASWTAGFSTDTQYF.